The entry that follows covers one TCR beta chain sequence. The CDR3 length is 17 residues. Germline V gives CDR1 LGHDT, CDR2 YNNKEL (reference sequence). The entry originates in a study of T cells expressing NK-cell markers. TCRdb reanalyzed the 5' RACE reads, giving one entry per CDR3 protein sequence and no DNA. Its listing shows more than 120,000 distinct CDR3 sequences. Material: blood T cells: a sorted CD56 or NKG2C T cell subset, CD4+ or CD8+ T cells, or bulk PBMC T cells (not recorded which). The TCR comes from a man between 18 and 29 years old in good health. V usage is TRBV3-1 and J usage is TRBJ2-6. The CDR3 is CASSQYHVSSGANVLTF.